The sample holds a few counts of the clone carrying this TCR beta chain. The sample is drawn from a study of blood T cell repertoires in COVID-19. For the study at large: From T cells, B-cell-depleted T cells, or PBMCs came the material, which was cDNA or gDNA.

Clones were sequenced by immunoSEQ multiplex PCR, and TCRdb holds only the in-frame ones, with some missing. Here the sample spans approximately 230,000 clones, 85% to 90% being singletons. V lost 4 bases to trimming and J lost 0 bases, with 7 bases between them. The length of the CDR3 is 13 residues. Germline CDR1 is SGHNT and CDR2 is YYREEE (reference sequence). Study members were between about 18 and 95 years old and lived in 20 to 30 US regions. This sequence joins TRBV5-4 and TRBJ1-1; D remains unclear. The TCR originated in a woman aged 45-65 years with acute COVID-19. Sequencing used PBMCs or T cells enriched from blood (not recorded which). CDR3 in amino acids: CASSRTVNTEAFF. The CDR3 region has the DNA TGTGCCAGCAGCAGAACAGTGAACACTGAAGCTTTCTTT.